The 23 T cell receptor beta chains in this list originate from one sample, sequenced in a study of vaccination effects on CD4 cells after COVID-19. Expansion of antigen-specific CD4+ T cells with viral peptide pools was carried out by the ViraFEST assay before sequencing. The authors isolated CD4+ T cells after ten to eleven days of culture. Of the BNT162b2 and mRNA-1273 vaccines, participants received two doses of one or the other. Antigen specificity for these receptors is unknown. Libraries were prepared by immunoSEQ multiplex PCR; TCRdb keeps only in-frame clonotypes and omits some of them. The data hold approximately 83,000 clones, with roughly 80% observed a single time. The sequencing used CD4+ T cells from PBMCs cultured with HCoV-OC43 spike peptides, collected after COVID-19 vaccination. Subset of the sample: HCoV-OC43 spike overlapping peptide pool stimulation. These receptor sequences come from a human donor who received a COVID-19 vaccine.

J is TRBJ1-6 and V is TRBV5-1, with unresolved D. Germline-derived CDR1 and CDR2 are SGHRS and YFSETQ. V was trimmed by 5 bases and J by 0 bases, leaving 15 bases between them. The CDR3 is made up of 17 amino acids. This chain's CDR3 is CASRRDPISSYNSPLHF. CDR3 bases: TGCGCCAGCAGGCGAGATCCTATCAGCTCCTATAATTCACCCCTCCACTTT. Full variable domain (remainder filled in from reference TRBV5-1 and TRBJ1-6): KAGVTQTPRYLIKTRGQQVTLSCSPISGHRSVSWYQQTPGQGLQFLFEYFSETQRNKGNFPGRFSGRQFSNSRSEMNVSTLELGDSALYLCASRRDPISSYNSPLHFGNGTRLTVT.

There are a few counts of this clone. The chain employs TRBV5-1 and TRBJ1-6; tentative D call: TRBD1 (6 bases). CDR1 and CDR2 from the germline V gene are SGHRS and YFSETQ. The CDR3 sequence is 16 residues long. The ends were cut back, 3 bases at V and 6 bases at J, with 16 bases in the middle. The CDR3 region is CASSSSQGQLNSPLHF. The DNA for the CDR3 is TGCGCCAGCAGCTCGAGCCAAGGACAGCTTAATTCACCCCTCCACTTT.

V and J are TRBV28 and TRBJ1-2; 8 positions agree with TRBD1. The CDR3 is 15 amino acids. V dropped 3 bases and J dropped 4; count of bases not matched to a gene: 7. CDR1 and CDR2 (germline): MDHEN, SYDVKM. The chain's CDR3 is CASSFGTGALYGYTF. In DNA form, the CDR3 reads TGTGCCAGCAGTTTCGGGACAGGAGCCCTCTATGGCTACACCTTC.

This chain links TRBV7-3 with TRBJ2-5; TRBD1 matches 10 bases. CDR3 length: 15 amino acids. The V gene's germline CDR1 is SGHTA and CDR2 FQGTGA. J lost 5 bases, V lost 1 base, and 4 bases had no gene match. For the CDR3, the DNA is TGTGCCAGCAGCTTAATTGGACAGGGGGGCGAGACCCAGTACTTC. This codes for CASSLIGQGGETQYF.

V is TRBV29-1 and J is TRBJ1-4; D not resolved. Per the germline V gene, CDR1 is SQVTM and CDR2 is ANQGSEA. Trimming removed 5 bases at V and 3 bases at J, with 10 bases between. The CDR3 spans 13 residues. CDR3 in DNA: TGCAGCGTTCTACAGAGCCCTAATGAAAAACTGTTTTTT. It codes for CSVLQSPNEKLFF.

The chain uses TRBV24-1 and TRBJ2-3, with D tentatively TRBD1 (6 bases). The CDR3 has 15 amino acids. The ends were cut back, 10 bases at V and 4 bases at J, with 20 bases in the middle. CDR1 is KGHDR and CDR2 is SFDVKD in the germline V gene. The CDR3 bases are TGTGCCACGGGCGTGGCAGGGGCCCTAGCAGATACGCAGTATTTT. Translated: CATGVAGALADTQYF.

The chain recombines TRBV10-1 with TRBJ2-1, with TRBD2 matching over 8 bases. CDR3 size: 16 residues. Germline values: CDR1 WNHNN, CDR2 SYGVQD (reference sequence). The trim removed 0 bases at V and 5 bases at J, leaving 6 bases unmatched. The CDR3 spells CASSESWRGDNNEQFF. CDR3 coding DNA: TGCGCCAGCAGTGAGTCTTGGCGGGGGGACAACAATGAGCAGTTCTTC.

This clone was detected only a few times. The rearrangement joins TRBV15 to TRBJ2-7; 7 nucleotides line up with TRBD2. Per the germline V gene, CDR1 is LNHNV and CDR2 is YYDKDF (reference sequence). The CDR3 contains 16 residues. Trimming cost V 0 bases and J 4 bases; bases outside gene matches: 9. CDR3 in amino acids: CATSRDTRLAIYEQYV. CDR3 nucleotide sequence: TGTGCCACCAGCAGAGATACGAGACTAGCAATTTACGAGCAGTACGTC.

The V call is TRBV9, the J call TRBJ2-2; 7 bases match TRBD1. Germline CDR1 SGDLS, CDR2 YYNGEE. This CDR3 is built from 14 residues. The J segment lost 7 bases and the V segment lost 4 bases, leaving 7 bases of the junction unmatched. CDR3 sequence (DNA): TGTGCCAGCAGCTACGACAGGGCTTACGGGGAGCTGTTTTTT. This codes for CASSYDRAYGELFF. Full variable domain (rest looked up from reference TRBV9 and TRBJ2-2): DSGVTQTPKHLITATGQRVTLRCSPRSGDLSVYWYQQSLDQGLQFLIQYYNGEERAKGNILERFSAQQFPDLHSELNLSSLELGDSALYFCASSYDRAYGELFFGEGSRLTVL.

A few counts support this clone. V is TRBV7-9 and J is TRBJ1-1; TRBD1 agrees at 7 bases. Germline CDR1 reads SEHNR; CDR2 reads FQNEAQ (reference sequence). The V gene end was trimmed by 4 bases and the J gene end by 5 bases; junction bases not matched to a gene: 4. The CDR3 covers 13 residues. DNA for the CDR3: TGTGCCAGCAGCTCAGGGGGATTTACTGAAGCTTTCTTT. This encodes CASSSGGFTEAFF.

The J gene is TRBJ1-1, the V gene TRBV7-2; 7 bases match TRBD1. There are 11 residues in the CDR3. V lost 7 bases to trimming and J lost 6 bases; unmatched junction nucleotides: 2. The germline CDR1 and CDR2 sequences are SGHTA and FQGNSA. CDR3 in DNA: TGTGCCAGCAAAACAGGGGCTGAAGCTTTCTTT. Its translation is CASKTGAEAFF. The whole variable domain, filled in from reference TRBV7-2 and TRBJ1-1, reads GAGVSQSPSNKVTEKGKDVELRCDPISGHTALYWYRQSLGQGLEFLIYFQGNSAPDKSGLPSDRFSAERTGGSVSTLTIQRTQQEDSAVYLCASKTGAEAFFGQGTRLTVV.

The CDR3 is CASSLGPGTEAFF. The CDR3 coding sequence is TGCGCCAGCAGTTTAGGACCGGGGACTGAAGCTTTCTTT. The V and J genes are TRBV10-1 and TRBJ1-1, with D unclear. CDR1 and CDR2 from the germline V gene are WNHNN and SYGVQD (reference sequence). The V end lost 5 bases, the J end lost 5 bases, and 12 bases lay between the germline ends. This CDR3 is built from 13 residues.

The rearrangement joins TRBV4-3 to TRBJ1-1; 7 bases align to TRBD1. V was clipped by 0 bases and J by 1 base; unmatched bases: 5. The CDR3 is made up of 16 amino acids. Looked up from germline, CDR1 is LGHNA and CDR2 is YSLEER. CDR3 nucleotide sequence: TGCGCCAGCAGCCAAGATCTGACAGGGACGAACACTGAAGCTTTCTTT. It encodes CASSQDLTGTNTEAFF.

J is TRBJ1-2 and V is TRBV5-5; the D gene is possibly TRBD1 (5 bases). The V end was cut by 3 bases, the J end by 1 base, with 13 bases between. Germline lookup yields CDR1 SGHKS and CDR2 YYEKEE (reference sequence). The CDR3 covers 15 residues. The CDR3 sequence is CASSSAPQVNYGYTF. The DNA of the CDR3 is TGTGCCAGCAGCTCAGCCCCACAGGTTAACTATGGCTACACCTTC.

The V gene is TRBV5-5, the J gene TRBJ2-3; TRBD2 might be the D (5 bases). V was cut by 4 bases and J by 4 bases, with 16 bases left in between. Germline V lookup: CDR1 SGHKS, CDR2 YYEKEE (reference sequence). This CDR3 spans 15 amino acids. The CDR3 is CASSLSSGNPDTQYF. The CDR3 nucleotides read TGTGCCAGCAGCCTCTCATCGGGGAATCCAGATACGCAGTATTTT.

The table lists this clone with a count of one. The CDR3 region has the DNA TGTGCCAGCAGCTTAGATCAGGTGCGCACCGGGGAGCTGTTTTTT. Translating gives CASSLDQVRTGELFF. The chain is built from TRBV11-2 and TRBJ2-2, with D uncertain. Germline CDR1 reads SGHAT; CDR2 reads FQNNGV. There are 15 residues in the CDR3. Trimming took 0 bases from V and 4 from J, leaving 9 bases between them. The full variable domain, in which reference TRBV11-2 and TRBJ2-2 provide the parts outside the CDR3, is EAGVAQSPRYKIIEKRQSVAFWCNPISGHATLYWYQQILGQGPKLLIQFQNNGVVDDSQLPKDRFSAERLKGVDSTLKIQPAKLEDSAVYLCASSLDQVRTGELFFGEGSRLTVL.

The V gene is TRBV2, the J gene TRBJ2-3; D might be TRBD1 (6 bases). The germline CDR1 and CDR2 sequences are SNHLY and FYNNEI. The V end lost 3 bases, the J end lost 4 bases, and 8 bases lay between the germline ends. This CDR3 is built from 13 residues. Here the CDR3 reads CASSDRGPDTQYF. Here the CDR3 DNA reads TGTGCCAGCAGTGACAGGGGCCCAGATACGCAGTATTTT.

V is TRBV6-1 and J is TRBJ1-2, with unresolved D. Trimming took 3 bases from V and 4 from J, leaving 9 bases between them. This CDR3 comprises 13 residues. Germline V gives CDR1 MNHNS, CDR2 SASEGT. The CDR3 DNA sequence: TGTGCCAGCAGTGACCCAGGTCTCTATGGCTACACCTTC. Translating gives CASSDPGLYGYTF.

The rearrangement links TRBV5-1 to TRBJ1-2, with TRBD1 matching over 7 bases. Germline CDR1 and CDR2: SGHRS and YFSETQ. This CDR3 comprises 14 residues. Losses at the gene ends were 0 bases for V and 4 bases for J; bases not matched to a gene: 3. CDR3 in DNA: TGCGCCAGCAGCTTGGGGGACAGATCCTATGGCTACACCTTC. Its translation: CASSLGDRSYGYTF.

The rearrangement links TRBV9 to TRBJ2-3, with D hard to call. V lost 4 bases and J 3 bases, leaving 9 bases between the germline ends. The germline gives CDR1 SGDLS, CDR2 YYNGEE. The CDR3 totals 13 residues. The CDR3 DNA sequence: TGTGCCAGCAGCCGCACTTGGACAGATACGCAGTATTTT. This translates into CASSRTWTDTQYF.

J is TRBJ2-3 and V is TRBV12-1; the table gives TRBD2 as D, unverified against the DNA. TRBV12-1 is a pseudogene. The length of the CDR3 is 22 residues. The CDR3 here is CASSFAPPGLAGGQARVNTQYF. CDR3 DNA: TGTGCCAGCAGCTTTGCACCTCCGGGACTAGCGGGGGGCCAAGCTCGGGTAAATACGCAGTATTTT.

This clone was counted only a few times. The chain uses TRBV12-3 or TRBV12-4 and TRBJ1-1; D unclear. V lost 3 bases and J 1 base, leaving 6 bases between the germline ends. CDR3 length equals 13 residues. CDR3: CASSFVRNTEAFF. The CDR3 DNA follows: TGTGCCAGCAGTTTTGTCAGGAACACTGAAGCTTTCTTT.

This rearrangement joins TRBV20-1 to TRBJ2-3; maybe TRBD2 (6 bases). Germline V gene lookup returns CDR1 DFQATT and CDR2 SNEGSKA (reference sequence). The CDR3 spans 11 residues. The V end was cut by 3 bases, the J end by 9 bases, with 10 bases between. As DNA, the CDR3 is TGCAGTGCTAGTGGGGGGAAAACGCAGTATTTT. Its protein product is CSASGGKTQYF.